This T cell receptor beta chain is from a study of CXCR3-negative and CXCR3-positive naive CD8 T cells. A remark on this clonotype: As yet, its antigen is unknown.

It was by 5' RACE with UMI labels that the TRB cDNA libraries were prepared. TCRdb reanalyzed the 5' RACE reads and collapses them to one entry per CDR3 protein, without DNA. This sample's table reports about 43,000 distinct CDR3 sequences. There are 13 residues in the CDR3. CDR1 and CDR2 from the germline V gene are SGHAT and FQNNGV. The study's findings and limits: TRBV-TRBJ usage was similar across naive CXCR3 subsets but distinct in memory cells. Naive subsets had comparable surface CD5, so TRB CDR3 properties gauged TCR strength.

The J gene is TRBJ1-2, the V gene TRBV11-2. This TCR was recovered from a human donor in good health. Some clones in this sample may be carry-over from other donors' samples. The sequencing sample was made of memory CD8+ T cells from blood. The CDR3 reads CASSFGGLYGYTF.